The 10 T cell receptor beta chains below come from one sample, sequenced in a study of blood T cell repertoires in COVID-19. Some clones are missing from TCRdb's copy, which holds only in-frame ones; the method was immunoSEQ multiplex PCR. The table records under 300,000 clones, roughly 86% of them present only once. Sequenced input: PBMCs or T cells enriched from blood (not recorded which). Receptors were obtained from a woman aged 45 to 65 who had recovered from COVID-19.

This chain uses TRBV3-1 (or the pseudogene TRBV3-2) with TRBJ2-5; TRBD1 aligns across 8 bases. Germline V lookup: CDR1 LGHDT, CDR2 YNNKEL (reference sequence). The CDR3 is 14 residues long. Trimming at V came to 4 bases and at J to 4 bases, leaving 5 bases not matched to a gene. The CDR3 sequence is CASSRQGNGETQYF. Here the CDR3 DNA reads TGTGCCAGCAGCCGACAGGGGAACGGAGAGACCCAGTACTTC.

The chain uses TRBV29-1 and TRBJ2-3; 8 bases match TRBD2. Germline CDR1 reads SQVTM; CDR2 reads ANQGSEA. V gave up 5 bases and J gave up 5 bases; unmatched junction bases: 12. The CDR3 length is 15 residues. Here the CDR3 reads CSVLEREPILDTQYF. CDR3 DNA sequence: TGCAGCGTTCTCGAGCGGGAGCCTATACTAGATACGCAGTATTTT.

This clone was seen more than once but under ten times. The junction departs from the called germline gene at one end, perhaps through a read error. This chain connects TRBV5-4 to TRBJ1-1; D is ambiguous. CDR1 and CDR2 (germline): SGHNT, YYREEE (reference sequence). CDR3 length: 11 amino acids. The CDR3: CASSLDLQVVF. The DNA of the CDR3 is TGTGCCAGCAGCTTAGACCTGCAGGTGGTGTTT.

This clone was detected only a few times. V gene TRBV27 combines with J gene TRBJ1-2, with 9 nucleotides matching TRBD1. This CDR3 has 23 residues. The V gene end was trimmed by 5 bases and the J gene end by 7 bases; junction bases not matched to a gene: 35. Germline loops: CDR1 MNHEY, CDR2 SMNVEV (reference sequence). In nucleotides, the CDR3 is TGTGCCAGCAGTCCCCCTTCAACCGACAGGGGGACTCGACCGTCCGTCTTTCGTCGTGGCTACACCTTC. Translating it yields CASSPPSTDRGTRPSVFRRGYTF.

This rearrangement joins TRBV4-1 to TRBJ2-7, with 11 bases lining up with TRBD2. Germline-derived CDR1 and CDR2 are MGHRA and YSYEKL. The CDR3 sequence is 16 residues long. The junction had 5 bases not matched to a gene; V was cut back by 1 base and J by 3 bases. This chain's CDR3 is CASSQAGTSGSYEQYF. The DNA of the CDR3 is TGCGCCAGCAGCCAAGCTGGGACTAGCGGCAGCTACGAGCAGTACTTC.

In regard to this clone: This CDR3 is also generated by other DNA sequences in the sample. The chain uses TRBV7-9 and TRBJ1-2; weak D call: TRBD1 (6 bases). CDR3 size: 12 residues. Trimming pared 5 bases from V and 3 bases from J, leaving 7 bases between. CDR1 is SEHNR, CDR2 FQNEAQ, per germline (reference sequence). The CDR3 region has the DNA TGTGCCAGCAGCCGGACAGACTATGGCTACACCTTC. Its translation is CASSRTDYGYTF.

V usage is TRBV18 and J usage is TRBJ2-1; a possible D gene is TRBD2 (5 bases). Germline V gene lookup returns CDR1 KGHSH and CDR2 LQKENI. The ends were cut back, 3 bases at V and 9 bases at J, with 15 bases in the middle. The CDR3 consists of 14 residues. Here the CDR3 reads CASSPGEGRPEQFF. The CDR3 region has the DNA TGTGCCAGCTCACCTGGAGAGGGTCGCCCTGAGCAGTTCTTC. Full variable domain (outside the CDR3, taken from reference TRBV18 and TRBJ2-1): NAGVMQNPRHLVRRRGQEARLRCSPMKGHSHVYWYRQLPEEGLKFMVYLQKENIIDESGMPKERFSAEFPKEGPSILRIQQVVRGDSAAYFCASSPGEGRPEQFFGPGTRLTVL.

V gene TRBV27 combines with J gene TRBJ2-2; TRBD1 is a possible D gene (6 bases). Per the germline V gene, CDR1 is MNHEY and CDR2 is SMNVEV (reference sequence). The CDR3 has 16 residues. V lost 8 bases, J lost 0 bases, and 16 bases lay in between. The CDR3, as DNA: TGTGCCAGCGCAATTTCGACAGGTTCGAACACCGGGGAGCTGTTTTTT. Its protein is CASAISTGSNTGELFF.

The gene calls are TRBV15 and TRBJ1-3, with 8 bases lining up with TRBD1. Germline trimming cut 1 base from V and 0 bases from J; bases unmatched to any gene: 14. The CDR3 extends over 20 amino acids. Germline CDR1 and CDR2: LNHNV and YYDKDF (reference sequence). The CDR3 DNA is TGTGCCACCAGCAGAGGCCACAGGCTCCCGGACAGGGACTCTGGAAACACCATATATTTT. Protein sequence: CATSRGHRLPDRDSGNTIYF.

V gene TRBV10-1 combines with J gene TRBJ2-2, with 7 bases fitting TRBD1. The CDR3 length is 14 residues. The V gene's germline CDR1 is WNHNN and CDR2 SYGVQD (reference sequence). J was trimmed by 5 bases and V by 5 bases; bases with no gene match: 5. The CDR3 bases are TGCGCCAGCAGTCTTGGGACAGCGACCGGGGAGCTGTTTTTT. Its translation is CASSLGTATGELFF.